The rows below give T cell receptor beta chains drawn from one sample of a study of CD8 T cells in Susac syndrome. MiXCR, applied by TCRdb to the immunoSEQ multiplex PCR reads, yields one record per CDR3 protein. This sample has 200,000 to 250,000 distinct CDR3 sequences, with roughly 92% found just once. The sequenced material came from CD8+ T cells from PBMCs. The origin of the receptors is a human donor with multiple sclerosis. CDR3s include the opening cysteine and the closing phenylalanine or tryptophan. The D gene is left open where the match is weak. Expanded clones are given a class, and other clones once, few, many or no size at all.

j_call clone_size d_call v_call cdr3_nt cdr3_aa
TRBJ1-5 . . TRBV19 TGTGCCAGTAGTATTCTTACGCAGCCCCAGCATTTT CASSILTQPQHF
TRBJ2-1 . . TRBV4-2 TGTGCCAGCAGCCAAGTTAAAGGAAGTAACAATGAGCAGTTCTTC CASSQVKGSNNEQFF
TRBJ2-1 . TRBD2 TRBV7-9 TGTGCCAGCAGCCCGGTCCTAGCGGGAGTTGGGGGTGAGCAGTTCTTC CASSPVLAGVGGEQFF
TRBJ1-2 once TRBD1 TRBV6-1 TGTGCCAGCAGTCCGGGGACAGGCGACCTATTTCACTATGGCTACACCTTC CASSPGTGDLFHYGYTF
TRBJ1-5 . . TRBV30 TGTGCCTGGAGTCCTGGGAGGTACAATCAGCCCCAGCATTTT CAWSPGRYNQPQHF
TRBJ2-7 . . TRBV15 TGTGCCACCAGCAGAGATATGGTATACGAGCAGTACTTC CATSRDMVYEQYF
TRBJ2-2 . . TRBV12-3/TRBV12-4 TGTGCCAGCACCCCTGGGACCGGGGAGCTGTTTTTT CASTPGTGELFF
TRBJ2-7 . . TRBV9 TGTGCCAGCAGCGTAGATAGGACCGCCTACGAGCAGTACTTC CASSVDRTAYEQYF
TRBJ2-5 . TRBD2 TRBV9 TGTGCCAGCAGCGTAGGCGGGGGTAGGGAGACCCAGTACTTC CASSVGGGRETQYF
TRBJ1-4 . . TRBV2 TGTGCCAGCAGTGACCTCGGGCAATGGGGTGAAAAACTGTTTTTT CASSDLGQWGEKLFF
TRBJ2-7 . . TRBV2 TGTGCCAGCAGTGAAGCGGCGGGCTACGAGCAGTACTTC CASSEAAGYEQYF
TRBJ2-7 . . TRBV4-3 TGCGCCAGCAGCCAAGATATCCCAGCGATCCCCTACGAGCAGTACTTC CASSQDIPAIPYEQYF
TRBJ2-1 once TRBD2 TRBV6-4 TGTGCCAGCACCAGACTAGCGGGGACGGTCGATGAGCAGTTCTTC CASTRLAGTVDEQFF
TRBJ2-3 . . TRBV15 TGTGCCACCCGGGCAGAAGCCAGCACAGATACGCAGTATTTT CATRAEASTDTQYF
TRBJ1-2 . . TRBV9 TGTGCCAGCAGCCCCCCCCCGACAGTGAACTATGGCTACACCTTC CASSPPPTVNYGYTF
TRBJ1-1 . . TRBV2 TGTGCCAGCCCCGGGACTACAGACACTGAAGCTTTCTTT CASPGTTDTEAFF
TRBJ2-3 . . TRBV19 TGTGCCAGTAGCCAAACATACACAGATACGCAGTATTTT CASSQTYTDTQYF
TRBJ1-1 . . TRBV13 TGTGCCAGCAGCATCATCGGGGGCACTGAAGCTTTCTTT CASSIIGGTEAFF
TRBJ2-7 . TRBD2 TRBV6-5 TGTGCCAGCGCCCGGACTAGCGGCTACGAGCAGTACTTC CASARTSGYEQYF
TRBJ1-1 . . TRBV4-1 TGCGCCAGCAGCCCACACTTTGACACTGAAGCTTTCTTT CASSPHFDTEAFF
TRBJ2-2 . TRBD1 TRBV5-6 TGTGCCAGCAGCCTCGAGACAGGGGCGAACACCGGGGAGCTGTTTTTT CASSLETGANTGELFF
TRBJ2-1 once . TRBV7-9 TGTGCCAGCAGCCTAGGGAATAGGGTACACAATGAGCAGTTCTTC CASSLGNRVHNEQFF
TRBJ2-7 . . TRBV19 TGTGCCAGTAGTATAGGTTACCCCCACTACGAGCAGTACTTC CASSIGYPHYEQYF
TRBJ2-7 . . TRBV9 TGTGCCAGCAGCGAGGGGGACGGGTCCTACGAGCAGTACTTC CASSEGDGSYEQYF
TRBJ1-5 . . TRBV28 TGTGCCAGCAGTCTCTCGGGAGGCCAGCCCCAGCATTTT CASSLSGGQPQHF
TRBJ2-3 . . TRBV27 TGTGCCAGCAGCCATCAGACCAACACAGATACGCAGTATTTT CASSHQTNTDTQYF
TRBJ2-3 . TRBD2 TRBV7-9 TGTGCCAGCAGCTCAACTAGCGGGAACACAGATACGCAGTATTTT CASSSTSGNTDTQYF
TRBJ1-6 . TRBD1 TRBV4-3 TGCGCCAGCAGCCAAGAAGTGACAGGGGGTGGTTCACCCCTCCACTTT CASSQEVTGGGSPLHF
TRBJ1-5 once TRBD1 TRBV27 TGTGCCAGCATGGCCGGGACAGGCGACAATCAGCCCCAGCATTTT CASMAGTGDNQPQHF
TRBJ2-5 . . TRBV11-2 TGTGCCAGCAGCTTAGAGTATAGTGGGACATTCCAAGAGACCCAGTACTTC CASSLEYSGTFQETQYF
TRBJ2-5 few . TRBV12-3/TRBV12-4 TGTGCCAGCAGTTTGGTCGGAGAGACCCAGTACTTC CASSLVGETQYF
TRBJ1-2 . . TRBV9 TGTGCCAGCAGCTCGCGCGTCGGAGGAAACGCTGGCTACACCTTC CASSSRVGGNAGYTF
TRBJ2-7 . . TRBV20-1 TGCAGTGCTCCCCTACAAGGGGACTACGAGCAGTACTTC CSAPLQGDYEQYF
TRBJ1-4 . . TRBV29-1 TGCAGCGTTGTGGTCGCCGGGAAAAAACTGTTTTTT CSVVVAGKKLFF
TRBJ2-1 once TRBD2 TRBV9 TGTGCCAGCAGCGTCACTAGCGGCCACAATGAGCAGTTCTTC CASSVTSGHNEQFF
TRBJ2-7 once . TRBV4-3 TGCGCCAGCAGCCAAGTCCGAGGTGGTTCCTACGAGCAGTACTTC CASSQVRGGSYEQYF
TRBJ2-7 . TRBD2 TRBV5-1 TGCGCCAGCAGCTTGGAACTAGCGAACTCCTACGAGCAGTACTTC CASSLELANSYEQYF
TRBJ2-7 . . TRBV2 TGTGCCAGCAGCCCAACCAGGATCTACGAGCAGTACTTC CASSPTRIYEQYF
TRBJ2-5 . TRBD2 TRBV6-2/TRBV6-3 TGTGCCAGCAGCATCGGACTAGCGGGACGGCAGGAGACCCAGTACTTC CASSIGLAGRQETQYF
TRBJ2-7 . . TRBV5-4 TGTGCCAGCAGCTTTCTGCACGAGCAGTACTTC CASSFLHEQYF
TRBJ2-1 . TRBD2 TRBV27 TGTGCCAGCAGTTTACAGCGGGGGGACTACAATGAGCAGTTCTTC CASSLQRGDYNEQFF
TRBJ1-2 . . TRBV29-1 TGCAGCGTTGAGGCTGCGGGCAGGGAGAATGGCTACACCTTC CSVEAAGRENGYTF
TRBJ1-2 . TRBD1 TRBV5-6 TGTGCCAGCAGCTCCGGACAGGTCTATGGCTACACCTTC CASSSGQVYGYTF